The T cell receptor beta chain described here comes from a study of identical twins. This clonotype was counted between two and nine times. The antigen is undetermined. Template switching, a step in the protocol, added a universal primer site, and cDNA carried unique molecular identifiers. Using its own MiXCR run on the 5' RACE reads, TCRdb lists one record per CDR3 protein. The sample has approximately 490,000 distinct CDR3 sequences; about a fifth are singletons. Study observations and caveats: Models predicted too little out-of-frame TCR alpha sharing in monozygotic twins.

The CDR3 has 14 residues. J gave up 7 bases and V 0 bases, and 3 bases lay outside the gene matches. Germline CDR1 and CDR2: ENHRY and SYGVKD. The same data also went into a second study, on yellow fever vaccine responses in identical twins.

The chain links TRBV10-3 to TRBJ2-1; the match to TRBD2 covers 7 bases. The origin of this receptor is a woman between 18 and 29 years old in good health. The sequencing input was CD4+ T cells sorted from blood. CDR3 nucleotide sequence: TGTGCCATCAGTGAGTCTGGTAGCGGGAATGAGCAGTTCTTC. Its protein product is CAISESGSGNEQFF.